The 14 T cell receptor beta chains given below trace back to one sample, sequenced in a study of blood T cells in healthy people across ages. Using a J-beta primer mix together with a sample-barcoded 5' primer, a second PCR was run for roughly 6 to 11 cycles. One entry per CDR3 protein results from TCRdb running MiXCR on the 5' RACE reads. The repertoire holds some 1.7 million distinct CDR3 sequences, with about 28% as singletons. Sample: blood. These receptors came from a woman in her 30s in good health.

A few counts support this clonotype. The rearrangement links TRBV5-5 to TRBJ1-1; D ambiguous. V was trimmed by 0 bases and J by 1 base, leaving 7 bases between them. Germline CDR1 is SGHKS and CDR2 is YYEKEE (reference sequence). The CDR3 is 14 residues long. The CDR3 DNA follows: TGTGCCAGCAGCTTGGCCGCGCAGAACACTGAAGCTTTCTTT. Translating gives CASSLAAQNTEAFF.

The rearrangement uses TRBV7-2 and TRBJ2-7; perhaps TRBD2 as D (5 bases). The CDR3 contains 16 residues. Between the trimmed V and J ends, which lost 0 bases and 2 bases, there was a span of 14 bases. Germline-derived CDR1 and CDR2 are SGHTA and FQGNSA. The CDR3 sequence: CASSLAKLGEAYEQYF. CDR3 DNA: TGTGCCAGCAGCTTAGCTAAACTAGGAGAGGCCTACGAGCAGTACTTC.

CDR3 region: CASSWGGQGKNYEQYF. The CDR3, as DNA: TGCGCCAGCAGCTGGGGTGGACAGGGAAAAAACTACGAGCAGTACTTC. This chain joins TRBV5-1 and TRBJ2-7; the match to TRBD1 covers 8 bases. The germline gives CDR1 SGHRS, CDR2 YFSETQ. The CDR3 runs to 16 residues. The ends lost 3 bases at V and 3 bases at J; junction bases unmatched: 11. The full variable domain, rest sourced from reference TRBV5-1 and TRBJ2-7, is KAGVTQTPRYLIKTRGQQVTLSCSPISGHRSVSWYQQTPGQGLQFLFEYFSETQRNKGNFPGRFSGRQFSNSRSEMNVSTLELGDSALYLCASSWGGQGKNYEQYFGPGTRLTVT.

This clonotype has only a few counts. The chain has TRBV2 and TRBJ1-5, with a possible D match to TRBD1 (6 bases). Germline CDR1 and CDR2: SNHLY and FYNNEI. V lost 4 bases and J 0 bases, leaving 10 bases between the germline ends. The CDR3 is 15 residues long. CDR3: CASSGQGNSNQPQHF. The CDR3 DNA reads TGTGCCAGCAGTGGGCAGGGGAATAGCAATCAGCCCCAGCATTTT.

This clonotype was picked up a small number of times. The V gene is TRBV10-3, the J gene TRBJ1-2, with 7 bases that match TRBD1. V was clipped by 7 bases and J by 2 bases; unmatched bases: 4. From germline, CDR1 is ENHRY and CDR2 SYGVKD. The CDR3 sequence is 13 residues long. CDR3: CAIKPQGNYGYTF. The CDR3 bases are TGTGCCATCAAACCACAGGGGAACTATGGCTACACCTTC.

The sample holds one count of this clonotype. The chain recombines TRBV6-6 with TRBJ1-3; D unresolved. The V gene's germline CDR1 is MNHNY and CDR2 SVGAGI (reference sequence). Trimming removed 0 bases from V and 9 bases from J, with 6 bases in between. This CDR3 has 12 residues. CDR3 in DNA: TGTGCCAGCAGTTACTCGGAGAGCACCATATATTTT. It yields the protein CASSYSESTIYF.

V usage is TRBV12-3 or TRBV12-4 and J usage is TRBJ2-1, with 10 bases that match TRBD2. The CDR3 spans 17 residues. V lost 6 bases and J lost 6; bases outside the gene matches: 14. The CDR3 nucleotides are TGTGCCAGCAGAACCGGGACTAGCGAAGGGGGAGCCAATGAGCAGTTCTTC. Encoded protein: CASRTGTSEGGANEQFF.

With regard to this clonotype: Since a much larger clone is just one base distant, this may be a read error. V gene TRBV29-1 combines with J gene TRBJ1-2; no clear D gene. Germline CDR1 and CDR2: SQVTM and ANQGSEA. CDR3 length: 14 amino acids. CDR3 nucleotides: TGCATCGTTGTTGTGGCGGGGAAGAACTATGGCTACACCTTC. It translates to CIVVVAGKNYGYTF.

This clonotype was observed many times. J is TRBJ1-2 and V is TRBV9, with D unclear. V lost 0 bases, J lost 8 bases, and 14 bases lay in between. This CDR3 has 14 residues. Germline V gene sequence: CDR1 SGDLS, CDR2 YYNGEE. In nucleotides, the CDR3 is TGTGCCAGCAGCGTAGTTAGCAGTGATTGGGGCTACACCTTC. The encoded protein is CASSVVSSDWGYTF.

This clonotype came up many times. The V call is TRBV20-1, the J call TRBJ2-5, with TRBD2 as a possible D gene (6 bases). The germline V gene encodes CDR1 DFQATT and CDR2 SNEGSKA (reference sequence). V lost 7 bases and J 4 bases, leaving 7 bases between the germline ends. The CDR3 sequence is 10 residues long. CDR3 in amino acids: CSGGVETQYF. Here the CDR3 DNA reads TGCAGTGGGGGGGTAGAGACCCAGTACTTC.

Many counts were recorded for this clonotype. This chain connects TRBV7-9 to TRBJ2-7, with 8 bases identical to TRBD2. The CDR3 is 13 residues long. The germline V gene has CDR1 SEHNR and CDR2 FQNEAQ (reference sequence). V shed 7 bases and J 5 bases; nucleotides not matched to a gene: 7. The CDR3, as DNA: TGTGCCAGCACCCCGGGGGGGGAGGACGAGCAGTACTTC. Residues: CASTPGGEDEQYF.

This clonotype was found many times. The CDR3 spells CASSLDGSHYEQYF. The CDR3 DNA is TGTGCCAGCAGTTTGGACGGCAGTCACTACGAGCAGTACTTC. This chain joins TRBV12-3 or TRBV12-4 and TRBJ2-7; no clear D gene. Trimming stripped 3 bases from V and 3 bases from J, with 12 bases between. The CDR3 contains 14 residues.

About this clonotype itself: This may stem from a read error, because a much larger clone lies one nucleotide away. The rearrangement links TRBV5-5 to TRBJ2-7, with D uncertain. The CDR3 covers 14 residues. The germline V gene encodes CDR1 SGHKS and CDR2 YYEKEE (reference sequence). CDR3 sequence reads: CASSLGTWTYEQHF. For the CDR3, the DNA is TGTGCCAGCAGCTTGGGGACCTGGACCTACGAGCAGCACTTC.

This clonotype was detected only a few times. A much larger clonotype is one base distant, so this may be a read error. The chain uses TRBV3-1 and TRBJ2-5, with D possibly being TRBD1 (6 bases). This CDR3 comprises 15 residues. The germline gives CDR1 LGHDT, CDR2 YNNKEL (reference sequence). Trimming shortened V by 3 bases and J by 4 bases, and 15 bases separated the two germline ends. The CDR3: CASSHPLGGAETQYF. The DNA for the CDR3 is TGTGCCAGCAGCCACCCCCTAGGGGGTGCAGAGACCCAGTACTTC.